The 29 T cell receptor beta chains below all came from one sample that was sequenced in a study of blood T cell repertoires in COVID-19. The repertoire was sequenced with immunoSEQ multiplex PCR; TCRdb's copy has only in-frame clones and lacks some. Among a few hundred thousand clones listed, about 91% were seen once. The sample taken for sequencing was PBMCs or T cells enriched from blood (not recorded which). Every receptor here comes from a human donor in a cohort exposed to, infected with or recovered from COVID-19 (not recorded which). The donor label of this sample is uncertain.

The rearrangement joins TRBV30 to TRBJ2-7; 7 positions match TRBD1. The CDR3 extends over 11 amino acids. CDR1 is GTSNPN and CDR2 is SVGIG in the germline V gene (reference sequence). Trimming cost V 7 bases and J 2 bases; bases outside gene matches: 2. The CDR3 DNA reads TGTGCCTTCGGGACAGCCTACGAGCAGTACTTC. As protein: CAFGTAYEQYF.

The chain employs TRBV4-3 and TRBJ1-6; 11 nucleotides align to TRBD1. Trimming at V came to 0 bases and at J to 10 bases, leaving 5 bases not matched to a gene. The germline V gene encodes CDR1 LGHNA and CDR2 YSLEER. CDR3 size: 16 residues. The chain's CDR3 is CASSQDQGTGGSPLHF. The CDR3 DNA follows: TGCGCCAGCAGCCAAGATCAGGGGACAGGGGGATCACCCCTCCACTTT.

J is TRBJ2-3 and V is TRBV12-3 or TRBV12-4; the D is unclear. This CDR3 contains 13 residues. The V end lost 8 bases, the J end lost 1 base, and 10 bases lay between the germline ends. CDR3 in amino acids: CASGPRRTDTQYF. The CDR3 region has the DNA TGTGCCAGCGGGCCTCGGCGCACAGATACGCAGTATTTT.

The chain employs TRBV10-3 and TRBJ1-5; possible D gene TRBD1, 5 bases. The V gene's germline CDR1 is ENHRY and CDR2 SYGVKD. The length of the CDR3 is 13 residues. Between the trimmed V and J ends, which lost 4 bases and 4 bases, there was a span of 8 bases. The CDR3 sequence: CAISVQENQPQHF. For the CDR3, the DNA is TGTGCCATCAGTGTACAGGAAAATCAGCCCCAGCATTTT.

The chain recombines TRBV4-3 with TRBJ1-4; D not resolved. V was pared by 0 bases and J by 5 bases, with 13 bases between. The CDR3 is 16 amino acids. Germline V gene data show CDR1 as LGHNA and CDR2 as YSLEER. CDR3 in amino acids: CASSQDPVILNEKLFF. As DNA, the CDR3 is TGCGCCAGCAGCCAAGATCCGGTTATCCTAAATGAAAAACTGTTTTTT.

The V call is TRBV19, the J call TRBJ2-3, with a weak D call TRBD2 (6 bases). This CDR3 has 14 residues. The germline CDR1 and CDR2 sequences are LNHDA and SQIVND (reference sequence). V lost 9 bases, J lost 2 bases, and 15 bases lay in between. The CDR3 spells CASGGNGYTDTQYF. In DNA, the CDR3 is TGTGCCAGCGGGGGAAATGGCTACACAGATACGCAGTATTTT.

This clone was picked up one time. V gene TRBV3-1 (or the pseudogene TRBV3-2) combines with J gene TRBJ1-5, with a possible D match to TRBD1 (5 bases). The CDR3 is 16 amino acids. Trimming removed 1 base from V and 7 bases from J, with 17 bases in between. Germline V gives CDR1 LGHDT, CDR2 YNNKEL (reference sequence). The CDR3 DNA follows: TGTGCCAGCAGCCAAGGTTATGAAAAGGGGAAACAGCCCCAGCATTTT. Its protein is CASSQGYEKGKQPQHF.

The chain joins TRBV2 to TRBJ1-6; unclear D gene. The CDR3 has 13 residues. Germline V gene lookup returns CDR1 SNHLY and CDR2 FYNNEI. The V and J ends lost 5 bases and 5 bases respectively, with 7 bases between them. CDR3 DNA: TGTGCCAGCAGTCCAGAGGATAATTCACCCCTCCACTTT. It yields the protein CASSPEDNSPLHF.

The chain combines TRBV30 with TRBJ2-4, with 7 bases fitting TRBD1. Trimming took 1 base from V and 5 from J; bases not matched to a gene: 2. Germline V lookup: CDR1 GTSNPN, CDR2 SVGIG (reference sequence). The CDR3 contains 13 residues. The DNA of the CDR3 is TGTGCCTGGAGTGCTAGGGGGCAAAACATTCAGTACTTC. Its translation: CAWSARGQNIQYF.

CDR3 sequence: CASSQEAVQGNSPLHF. The CDR3 nucleotides read TGTGCCAGCAGCCAAGAGGCCGTTCAGGGTAATTCACCCCTCCACTTT. The chain recombines TRBV4-2 with TRBJ1-6; a possible D gene is TRBD1 (5 bases). The V gene's germline CDR1 is LGHNA and CDR2 YNFKEQ. V was clipped by 0 bases and J by 6 bases, with 12 bases between them. The CDR3 covers 16 residues.

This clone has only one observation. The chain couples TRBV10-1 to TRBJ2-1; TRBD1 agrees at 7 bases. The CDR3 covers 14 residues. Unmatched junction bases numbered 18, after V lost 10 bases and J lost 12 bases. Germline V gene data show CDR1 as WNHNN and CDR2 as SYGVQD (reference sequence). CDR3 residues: CAKPGTGAIQGQFF. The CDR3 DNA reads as TGCGCCAAACCGGGAACAGGGGCGATACAGGGGCAGTTCTTC.

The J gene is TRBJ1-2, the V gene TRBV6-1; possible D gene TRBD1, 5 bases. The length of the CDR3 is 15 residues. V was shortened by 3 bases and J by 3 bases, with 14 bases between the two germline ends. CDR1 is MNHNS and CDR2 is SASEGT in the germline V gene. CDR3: CASSDIWQTDYGYTF. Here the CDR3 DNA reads TGTGCCAGCAGTGATATTTGGCAGACAGACTATGGCTACACCTTC.

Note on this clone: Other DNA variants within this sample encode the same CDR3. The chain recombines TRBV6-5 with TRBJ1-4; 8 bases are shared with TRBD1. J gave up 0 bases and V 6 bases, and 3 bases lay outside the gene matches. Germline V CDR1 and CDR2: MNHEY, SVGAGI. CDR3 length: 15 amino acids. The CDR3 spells CASSDRGSTNEKLFF. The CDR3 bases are TGTGCCAGCAGCGACAGGGGATCAACTAATGAAAAACTGTTTTTT.

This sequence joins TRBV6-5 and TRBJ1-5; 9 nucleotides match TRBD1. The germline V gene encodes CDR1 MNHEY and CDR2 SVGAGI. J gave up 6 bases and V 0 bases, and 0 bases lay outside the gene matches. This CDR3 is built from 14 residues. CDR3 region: CASSYSTGGQPQHF. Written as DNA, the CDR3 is TGTGCCAGCAGTTACTCGACAGGGGGTCAGCCCCAGCATTTT.

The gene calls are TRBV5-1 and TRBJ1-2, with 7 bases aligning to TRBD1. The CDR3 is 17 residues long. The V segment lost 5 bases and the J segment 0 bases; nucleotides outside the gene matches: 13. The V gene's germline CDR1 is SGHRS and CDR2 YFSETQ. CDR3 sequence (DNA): TGCGCCAGCAGTAGGACAGGCGACCCAGGAGCTAACTATGGCTACACCTTC. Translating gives CASSRTGDPGANYGYTF.

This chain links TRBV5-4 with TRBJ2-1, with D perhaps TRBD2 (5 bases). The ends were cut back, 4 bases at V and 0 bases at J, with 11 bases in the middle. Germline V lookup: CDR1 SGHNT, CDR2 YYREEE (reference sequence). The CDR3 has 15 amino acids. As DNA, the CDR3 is TGTGCCAGCAGCGACGGGGTAAGCTCCTACAATGAGCAGTTCTTC. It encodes CASSDGVSSYNEQFF.

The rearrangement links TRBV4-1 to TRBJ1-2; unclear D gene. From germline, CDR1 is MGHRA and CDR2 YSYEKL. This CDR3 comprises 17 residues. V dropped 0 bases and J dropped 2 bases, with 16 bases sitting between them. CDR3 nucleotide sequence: TGCGCCAGCAGCCAAGATGGCCTTCGCAGGCTGAACTATGGCTACACCTTC. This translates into CASSQDGLRRLNYGYTF.

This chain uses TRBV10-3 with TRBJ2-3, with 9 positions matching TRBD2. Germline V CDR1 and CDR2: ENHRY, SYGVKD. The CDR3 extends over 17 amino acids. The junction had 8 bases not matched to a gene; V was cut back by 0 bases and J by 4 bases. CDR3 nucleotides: TGTGCCATCAGTGAGTCGAAGGCGGGGGGGCTGTCAGATACGCAGTATTTT. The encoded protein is CAISESKAGGLSDTQYF.

The CDR3 is CASSLGLDNSYEQYF. CDR3 bases: TGTGCCAGCAGTTTAGGGTTGGACAACTCCTACGAGCAGTACTTC. The rearrangement joins TRBV27 to TRBJ2-7, with a weak D call TRBD1 (5 bases). Trimming stripped 2 bases from V and 0 bases from J, with 11 bases between. This CDR3 region has 15 residues. Per the germline V gene, CDR1 is MNHEY and CDR2 is SMNVEV (reference sequence).

The DNA for the CDR3 is TGTGCCAGCAATCTACCCGGGGGACAGGAGCAGTTCTTC. Its protein is CASNLPGGQEQFF. The V gene is TRBV27, the J gene TRBJ2-1; D possibly corresponds to TRBD1 (7 bases). The V end was cut by 7 bases, the J end by 10 bases, with 17 bases between. The germline V gene encodes CDR1 MNHEY and CDR2 SMNVEV (reference sequence). The CDR3 loop spans 13 amino acids.

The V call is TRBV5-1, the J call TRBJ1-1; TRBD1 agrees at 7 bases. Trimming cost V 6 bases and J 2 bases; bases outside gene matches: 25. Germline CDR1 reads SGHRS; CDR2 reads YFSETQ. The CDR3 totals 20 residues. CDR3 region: CASKGLGQRFPGAQNTEAFF. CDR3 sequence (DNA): TGCGCCAGCAAAGGGCTGGGACAGCGTTTTCCCGGTGCGCAAAACACTGAAGCTTTCTTT.

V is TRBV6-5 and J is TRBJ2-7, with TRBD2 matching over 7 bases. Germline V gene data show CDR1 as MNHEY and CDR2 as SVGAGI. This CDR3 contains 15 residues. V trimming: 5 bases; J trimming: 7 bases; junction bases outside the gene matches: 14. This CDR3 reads CASSPTGGPEGEQYF. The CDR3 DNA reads TGTGCCAGCAGTCCTACGGGGGGTCCGGAGGGGGAGCAGTACTTC.

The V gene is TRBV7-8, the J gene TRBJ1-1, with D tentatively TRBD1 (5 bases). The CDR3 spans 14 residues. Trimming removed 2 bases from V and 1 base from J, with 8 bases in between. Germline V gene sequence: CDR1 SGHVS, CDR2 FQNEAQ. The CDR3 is CASSLSTGNTEAFF. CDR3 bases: TGTGCCAGCAGCTTAAGTACAGGGAACACTGAAGCTTTCTTT. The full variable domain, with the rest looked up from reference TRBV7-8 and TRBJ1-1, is GAGVSQSPRYKVAKRGQDVALRCDPISGHVSLFWYQQALGQGPEFLTYFQNEAQLDKSGLPSDRFFAERPEGSVSTLKIQRTQQEDSAVYLCASSLSTGNTEAFFGQGTRLTVV.

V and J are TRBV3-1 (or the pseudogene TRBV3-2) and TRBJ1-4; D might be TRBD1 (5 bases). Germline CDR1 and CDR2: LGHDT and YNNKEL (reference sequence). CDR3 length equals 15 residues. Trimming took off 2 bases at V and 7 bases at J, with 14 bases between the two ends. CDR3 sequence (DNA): TGTGCCAGCAGCCAAAGGGGAGGGAGAGGTGAAAAACTGTTTTTT. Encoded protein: CASSQRGGRGEKLFF.

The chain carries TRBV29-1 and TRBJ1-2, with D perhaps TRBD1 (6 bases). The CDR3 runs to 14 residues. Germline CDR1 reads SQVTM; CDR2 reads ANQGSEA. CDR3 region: CSVIESGEQYGYTF. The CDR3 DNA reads TGCAGTGTGATAGAGTCAGGGGAACAATATGGCTACACCTTC. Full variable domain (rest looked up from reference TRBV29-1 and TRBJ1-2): SAVISQKPSRDICQRGTSLTIQCQVDSQVTMMFWYRQQPGQSLTLIATANQGSEATYESGFVIDKFPISRPNLTFSTLTVSNMSPEDSSIYLCSVIESGEQYGYTFGSGTRLTVV.

CDR3 in amino acids: CAWSLYQGVRELFF. The CDR3 DNA follows: TGTGCCTGGAGTCTCTACCAGGGCGTCCGCGAGCTGTTTTTT. This chain joins TRBV30 and TRBJ2-2; TRBD1 might be the D (5 bases). The ends were cut back, 2 bases at V and 11 bases at J, with 18 bases in the middle. The CDR3 is made up of 14 amino acids. Per germline, CDR1 GTSNPN and CDR2 SVGIG (reference sequence).

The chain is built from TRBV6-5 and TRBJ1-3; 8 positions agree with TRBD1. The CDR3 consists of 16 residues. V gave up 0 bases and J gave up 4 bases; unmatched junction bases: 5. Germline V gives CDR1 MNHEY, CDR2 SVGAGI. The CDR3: CASSYSTGQGGNTIYF. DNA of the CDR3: TGTGCCAGCAGTTACTCTACCGGACAGGGCGGAAACACCATATATTTT.

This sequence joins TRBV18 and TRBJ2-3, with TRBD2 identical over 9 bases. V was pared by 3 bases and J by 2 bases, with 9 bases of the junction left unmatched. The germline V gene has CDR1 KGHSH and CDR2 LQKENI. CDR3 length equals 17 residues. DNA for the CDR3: TGTGCCAGCTCACCTATACGCGGGGGGGCCCCCACAGATACGCAGTATTTT. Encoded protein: CASSPIRGGAPTDTQYF.

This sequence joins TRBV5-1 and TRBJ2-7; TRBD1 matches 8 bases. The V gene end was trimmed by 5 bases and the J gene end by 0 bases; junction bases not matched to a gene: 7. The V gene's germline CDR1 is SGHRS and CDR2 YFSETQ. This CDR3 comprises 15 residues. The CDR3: CASREQGVPSYEQYF. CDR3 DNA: TGCGCCAGCAGGGAACAGGGGGTTCCCTCCTACGAGCAGTACTTC.